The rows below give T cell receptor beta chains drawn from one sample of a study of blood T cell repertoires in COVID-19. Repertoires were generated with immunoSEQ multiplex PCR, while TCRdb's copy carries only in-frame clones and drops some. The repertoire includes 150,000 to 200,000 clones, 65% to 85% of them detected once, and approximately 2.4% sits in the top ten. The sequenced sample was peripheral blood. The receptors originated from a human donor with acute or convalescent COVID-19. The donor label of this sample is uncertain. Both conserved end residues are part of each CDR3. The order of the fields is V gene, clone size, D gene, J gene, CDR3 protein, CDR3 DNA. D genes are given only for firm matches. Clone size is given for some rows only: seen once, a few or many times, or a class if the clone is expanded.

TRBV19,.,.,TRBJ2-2,CASSKLAYTPGELFF,TGTGCCAGTAGTAAGCTCGCCTATACCCCCGGGGAGCTGTTTTTT
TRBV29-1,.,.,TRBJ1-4,CSVNFLEKLFF,TGCAGCGTTAATTTCTTGGAAAAACTGTTTTTT
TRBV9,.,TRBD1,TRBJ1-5,CASSAGPGGDQPQHF,TGTGCCAGCAGCGCGGGCCCAGGGGGAGATCAGCCCCAGCATTTT
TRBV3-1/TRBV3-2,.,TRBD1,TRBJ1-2,CASSPGQGVYGYTF,TGTGCCAGCAGCCCGGGACAGGGCGTCTATGGCTACACCTTC
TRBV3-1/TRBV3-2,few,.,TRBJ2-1,CASSLRDNEQFF,TGTGCCAGCAGCCTCCGGGACAATGAGCAGTTCTTC
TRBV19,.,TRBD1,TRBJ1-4,CASIPRQGPNEKLFF,TGTGCCAGTATTCCCAGACAGGGCCCCAATGAAAAACTGTTTTTT
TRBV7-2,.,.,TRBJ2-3,CASSLDPPGTADTQYF,TGTGCCAGCAGCTTAGACCCTCCCGGCACAGCAGATACGCAGTATTTT
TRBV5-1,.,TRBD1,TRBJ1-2,CASSFTGAEDYGYTF,TGCGCCAGCAGCTTTACAGGGGCTGAGGACTATGGCTACACCTTC
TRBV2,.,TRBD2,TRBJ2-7,CASMRLAGGTSSYEQYF,TGTGCCAGCATGCGACTAGCGGGGGGCACCAGCTCCTACGAGCAGTACTTC
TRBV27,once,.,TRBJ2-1,CASSLKGVSHEQFF,TGTGCCAGCAGTTTAAAGGGGGTGTCGCATGAGCAGTTCTTC
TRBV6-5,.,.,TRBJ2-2,CASQAAVTQGLFF,TGTGCCAGCCAGGCGGCCGTCACTCAGGGGCTGTTTTTT
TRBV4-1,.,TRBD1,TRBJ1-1,CASSQDRGLSSGAFF,TGCGCCAGCAGCCAAGACAGGGGGCTATCCTCCGGGGCTTTCTTT
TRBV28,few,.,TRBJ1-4,CASSLERTGRSEKLFF,TGTGCCAGCAGTTTAGAACGGACGGGAAGAAGTGAAAAACTGTTTTTT
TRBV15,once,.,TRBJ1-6,CATSRDRGTANSPLHF,TGTGCCACCAGCAGAGACAGGGGAACGGCGAATTCACCCCTCCACTTT
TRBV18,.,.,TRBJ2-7,CASSPQRAYEQYF,TGTGCCAGCTCACCCCAGCGGGCCTACGAGCAGTACTTC
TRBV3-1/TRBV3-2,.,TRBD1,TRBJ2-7,CASSRTGEQYF,TGTGCCAGCAGCCGGACAGGCGAACAGTACTTC
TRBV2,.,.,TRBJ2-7,CASSENDRLISYEQYF,TGTGCCAGCAGTGAGAATGATCGACTAATCTCCTACGAGCAGTACTTC
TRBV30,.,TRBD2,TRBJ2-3,CAYSSGGDASTDTQYF,TGTGCCTATTCTAGCGGAGGGGACGCTAGCACAGATACGCAGTATTTT
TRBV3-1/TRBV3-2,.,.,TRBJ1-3,CASSTDRLNAGNTIYF,TGTGCCAGCAGTACAGACAGGTTAAATGCTGGAAACACCATATATTTT
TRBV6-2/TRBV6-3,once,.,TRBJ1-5,CASRPPGQQNQPQHF,TGTGCCAGCAGACCTCCGGGACAACAGAATCAGCCCCAGCATTTT
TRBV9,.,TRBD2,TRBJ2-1,CASSVVSGGYNEQFF,TGTGCCAGCAGCGTAGTCTCCGGGGGGTACAATGAGCAGTTCTTC
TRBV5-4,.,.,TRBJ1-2,CASSFGGRGHYGYTF,TGTGCCAGCAGCTTCGGGGGGCGGGGCCACTATGGCTACACCTTC
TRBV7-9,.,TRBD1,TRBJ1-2,CASSRGLDYGYTF,TGTGCCAGCAGTAGGGGGCTCGACTATGGCTACACCTTC
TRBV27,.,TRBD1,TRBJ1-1,CASSSIGTGPPEAFF,TGTGCCAGCAGTTCGATAGGGACAGGGCCCCCTGAAGCTTTCTTT
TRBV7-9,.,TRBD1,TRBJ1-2,CASSTGDRRGGYGYTF,TGTGCCAGCAGCACCGGGGACAGGCGAGGAGGCTATGGCTACACCTTC
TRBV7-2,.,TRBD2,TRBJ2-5,CASSSSGLETQYF,TGTGCCAGCAGCTCTAGCGGGCTAGAGACCCAGTACTTC
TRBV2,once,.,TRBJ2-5,CASSGEVKETQYF,TGTGCCAGCAGTGGAGAGGTCAAAGAGACCCAGTACTTC
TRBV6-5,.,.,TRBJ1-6,CASRFNREYSPLHF,TGTGCCAGCAGGTTTAACAGGGAATACTCACCCCTCCACTTT
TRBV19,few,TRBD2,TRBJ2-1,CASAQSGINVEQFF,TGTGCCAGTGCCCAGAGCGGGATTAATGTTGAGCAGTTCTTC
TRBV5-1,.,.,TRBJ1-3,CASSLQAVSSGNTIYF,TGCGCCAGCAGCTTACAGGCGGTGAGCTCTGGAAACACCATATATTTT
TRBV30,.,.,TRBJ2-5,CAWSDQETQYF,TGTGCCTGGTCGGACCAAGAGACCCAGTACTTC
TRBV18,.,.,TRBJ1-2,CASSPPGTGKGHGYTF,TGTGCCAGCTCACCACCGGGCACAGGGAAAGGGCATGGCTACACCTTC
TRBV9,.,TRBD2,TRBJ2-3,CASSPRDYPSSTDTQYF,TGTGCCAGCAGCCCCCGGGACTATCCTTCTAGCACAGATACGCAGTATTTT
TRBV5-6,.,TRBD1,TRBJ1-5,CASSNGQGRNQPQHF,TGTGCCAGCAGCAATGGACAGGGGAGGAATCAGCCCCAGCATTTT
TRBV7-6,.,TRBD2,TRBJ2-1,CASSPGRGGLKGEQFF,TGTGCCAGCAGCCCAGGTCGGGGAGGGCTGAAGGGTGAGCAGTTCTTC
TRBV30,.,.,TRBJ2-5,CAWSTGTHRQETQYF,TGTGCCTGGAGTACCGGGACACACAGACAAGAGACCCAGTACTTC
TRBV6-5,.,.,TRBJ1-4,CASAIKGEPNEKLFF,TGTGCCAGCGCAATAAAGGGGGAGCCTAATGAAAAACTGTTTTTT
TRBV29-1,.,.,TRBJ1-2,CSVEQGNYGYTF,TGCAGCGTTGAGCAGGGGAACTATGGCTACACCTTC
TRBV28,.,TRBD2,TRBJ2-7,CASSLMSSGAYEQYF,TGTGCCAGCAGTTTAATGTCTAGCGGAGCCTACGAGCAGTACTTC
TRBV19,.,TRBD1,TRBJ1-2,CASRSDRGYYGYTF,TGTGCCAGTAGGTCGGACAGGGGGTACTATGGCTACACCTTC
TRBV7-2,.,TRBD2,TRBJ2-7,CASSRGTSGIYEQYF,TGTGCCAGCAGCCGGGGGACTAGCGGGATCTACGAGCAGTACTTC
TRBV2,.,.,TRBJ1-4,CASSLGQFATNEKLFF,TGTGCCAGCTCTCTAGGACAGTTTGCAACTAATGAAAAACTGTTTTTT
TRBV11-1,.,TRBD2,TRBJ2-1,CASGPRLADNEQFF,TGTGCCAGCGGTCCACGGCTAGCGGACAATGAGCAGTTCTTC
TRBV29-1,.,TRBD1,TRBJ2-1,CSVGQGRWDEQFF,TGCAGCGTGGGACAGGGCAGATGGGATGAGCAGTTCTTC
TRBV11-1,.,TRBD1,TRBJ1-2,CASSSDRRNYGYTF,TGTGCCAGCAGCTCGGACAGGCGCAACTATGGCTACACCTTC
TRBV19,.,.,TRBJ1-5,CASIEGLNQPQHF,TGTGCCAGTATTGAGGGCTTGAATCAGCCCCAGCATTTT
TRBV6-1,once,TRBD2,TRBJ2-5,CASSEGLAGARWETQYF,TGTGCCAGCAGTGAAGGGCTAGCGGGAGCCCGGTGGGAGACCCAGTACTTC
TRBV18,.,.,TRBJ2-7,CASSPLAVSYEQYF,TGTGCCAGCTCACCACTGGCCGTTTCCTACGAGCAGTACTTC
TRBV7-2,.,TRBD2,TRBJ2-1,CASSPPGGGPLGEQFF,TGTGCCAGCAGCCCTCCCGGGGGGGGGCCCCTTGGGGAGCAGTTCTTC
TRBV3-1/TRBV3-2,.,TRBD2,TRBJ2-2,CASSQGGGGLHTGELFF,TGTGCCAGCAGCCAAGGCGGCGGGGGGCTACACACCGGGGAGCTGTTTTTT
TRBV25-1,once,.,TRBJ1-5,CASSVHAGGGNQPQHF,TGTGCCAGCAGTGTCCATGCGGGGGGGGGCAATCAGCCCCAGCATTTT
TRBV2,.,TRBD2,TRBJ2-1,CASSERSGGGNEQFF,TGTGCCAGCAGTGAAAGGAGCGGGGGTGGTAATGAGCAGTTCTTC
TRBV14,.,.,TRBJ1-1,CASRQVGPPFF,TGTGCCAGCAGACAAGTGGGCCCCCCCTTCTTT
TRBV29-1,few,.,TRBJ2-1,CSVAGSRLEQFF,TGCAGCGTTGCAGGCTCTCGTCTTGAGCAGTTCTTC
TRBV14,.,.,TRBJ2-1,CASAPTRSHEQFF,TGTGCCAGCGCCCCGACTCGTAGCCATGAGCAGTTCTTC
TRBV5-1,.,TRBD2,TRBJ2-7,CASSYSGGRAYEQYF,TGCGCCAGCAGCTACAGTGGCGGGAGGGCCTACGAGCAGTACTTC